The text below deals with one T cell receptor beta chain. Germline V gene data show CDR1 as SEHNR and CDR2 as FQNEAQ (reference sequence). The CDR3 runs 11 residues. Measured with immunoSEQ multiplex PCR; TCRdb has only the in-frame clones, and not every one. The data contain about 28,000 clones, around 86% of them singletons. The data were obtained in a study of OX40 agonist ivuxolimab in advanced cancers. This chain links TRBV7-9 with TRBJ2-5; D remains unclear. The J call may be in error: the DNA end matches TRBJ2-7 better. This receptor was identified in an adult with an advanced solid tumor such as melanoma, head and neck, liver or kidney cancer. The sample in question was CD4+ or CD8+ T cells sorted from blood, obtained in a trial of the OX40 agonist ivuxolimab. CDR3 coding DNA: TGTGCCAGCAGCCCAGCCCACGAGCAGTACTTC. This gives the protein CASSPAHEQYF.